Here is one T cell receptor (beta chain) with its context. The target antigen is unknown. TCRdb re-called the PCR reads through MiXCR, storing one row per CDR3 protein. The repertoire has under 600,000 distinct CDR3 sequences, around 25% of them found once; the top ten carry just over 0.75%. The sample belongs to a study of molecular identifiers for immune sequencing clone quantification. The study, taken as a whole, reports: Over 97% of effector molecules, yet under 1% of naive-cell molecules, were held by clones above 20 RNA copies.

Isolation of naive CD8 T cells was achieved by sorting on a CD8+CD4-CCR7+CD45RA+ phenotype. Between the trimmed V and J ends, which lost 2 bases and 6 bases, there was a span of 8 bases. This CDR3 is built from 13 residues. Germline CDR1 SGHNT, CDR2 YYREEE (reference sequence). The receptor was derived from a human donor in good health. Some libraries in this study had Jurkat cell RNA spiked in. Source material: naive CD8+ T cells from blood, with Jurkat cell RNA spiked in. Documented subset: FACS-sorted CD8+CD4-CCR7+CD45RA+ naive T cells. V gene TRBV5-4 combines with J gene TRBJ2-2; a possible D gene is TRBD2 (5 bases). CDR3 bases: TGTGCCAGCAGCTTTGCGGGTGCCGGGGAGCTGTTTTTT. Amino acid sequence: CASSFAGAGELFF.